This is a list of T cell receptor beta chains from one sample in a study of blood T cell repertoires in COVID-19. Only in-frame clones appear in the TCRdb table, and some are missing; sequencing was by immunoSEQ multiplex PCR. The data contain 120,000 to 150,000 clones, approximately 80% of them singletons. The sequenced material came from PBMCs or T cells enriched from blood (not recorded which). The receptors were sampled from a young woman who had been exposed to COVID-19. The CDR3 runs from the conserved cysteine through the conserved F or W. A D gene is named only where the DNA matches it firmly. Some rows mark clone size as missing; the rest say once, few, many or name a class of expanded clone.

v_call: TRBV4-2; clone_size: NA; d_call: NA; j_call: TRBJ1-4; cdr3_nt: TGTGCCAGCAACACCCAGGGGCCAGGTAATGAAAAACTGTTTTTT; cdr3_aa: CASNTQGPGNEKLFF
v_call: TRBV2; clone_size: NA; d_call: TRBD2; j_call: TRBJ2-3; cdr3_nt: TGTGCCAGCAGTGAAGTCGGGACTAGGGGTTTCACGCAGTATTTT; cdr3_aa: CASSEVGTRGFTQYF
v_call: TRBV5-1; clone_size: once; d_call: NA; j_call: TRBJ2-7; cdr3_nt: TGCGCCAGCAGCCCCTCTGCAGGGGATTCCTACGAGCAGTACTTC; cdr3_aa: CASSPSAGDSYEQYF
v_call: TRBV4-3; clone_size: NA; d_call: TRBD1; j_call: TRBJ1-4; cdr3_nt: TGCGCCAGCAGCCAAACGGACAGGGAAACTAATGAAAAACTGTTTTTT; cdr3_aa: CASSQTDRETNEKLFF
v_call: TRBV15; clone_size: NA; d_call: TRBD1; j_call: TRBJ2-5; cdr3_nt: TGTGCCACCAGCACACAGGGGGATTATCAGACCCAGTACTTC; cdr3_aa: CATSTQGDYQTQYF
v_call: TRBV27; clone_size: NA; d_call: TRBD2; j_call: TRBJ2-7; cdr3_nt: TGTGCCAGCATCCCATCCTACGGACTAGCGGCACCCTACGAGCAGTACTTC; cdr3_aa: CASIPSYGLAAPYEQYF
v_call: TRBV12-3/TRBV12-4; clone_size: few; d_call: NA; j_call: TRBJ2-7; cdr3_nt: TGTGCCAGCAGTTTCGGACTATTCTACGAGCAGTACTTC; cdr3_aa: CASSFGLFYEQYF
v_call: TRBV6-5; clone_size: NA; d_call: NA; j_call: TRBJ1-2; cdr3_nt: TGTGCCAGCAGTTACACGGGAATTAACTATGGCTACACCTTC; cdr3_aa: CASSYTGINYGYTF
v_call: TRBV7-2; clone_size: few; d_call: TRBD1; j_call: TRBJ2-7; cdr3_nt: TGTGCCAGCACCCGCTGGGACAGCTCCTACGAGCAGTACTTC; cdr3_aa: CASTRWDSSYEQYF
v_call: TRBV7-8; clone_size: NA; d_call: NA; j_call: TRBJ1-4; cdr3_nt: TGTGCCAGCAGCCCCCCTCAGGGCCTTAATGAAAAACTGTTTTTT; cdr3_aa: CASSPPQGLNEKLFF
v_call: TRBV24-1; clone_size: few; d_call: TRBD1; j_call: TRBJ2-7; cdr3_nt: TGTGCCACCAGTGATTCTCGGACAGGGGGGTACGAGCAGTACTTC; cdr3_aa: CATSDSRTGGYEQYF
v_call: TRBV28; clone_size: NA; d_call: TRBD1; j_call: TRBJ1-6; cdr3_nt: TGTGCCACCGGACAGGGGGACTCACCCCTCCACTTT; cdr3_aa: CATGQGDSPLHF
v_call: TRBV30; clone_size: NA; d_call: NA; j_call: TRBJ2-7; cdr3_nt: TGTGCCTGGAGTGTTGGGGGCAACAGCTACGAGCAGTACTTC; cdr3_aa: CAWSVGGNSYEQYF
v_call: TRBV11-1; clone_size: once; d_call: TRBD2; j_call: TRBJ2-1; cdr3_nt: TGTGCCAGCAGCGGTTCTAGCGGGAGCGATGAGCAGTTCTTC; cdr3_aa: CASSGSSGSDEQFF
v_call: TRBV4-2; clone_size: few; d_call: TRBD1; j_call: TRBJ1-5; cdr3_nt: TGTGCCAGCAGCCAGGTTGACAGGGGAAGAAGCAATCAGCCCCAGCATTTT; cdr3_aa: CASSQVDRGRSNQPQHF